This is a list of T cell receptor beta chains from one sample in a study of T cells in Graves' hyperthyroidism and ophthalmopathy. MiXCR was run by TCRdb on the multiplex PCR reads, yielding one entry per CDR3 protein. The sample lists 600,000 to 700,000 distinct CDR3 sequences; roughly 14% were seen once. Sequencing was done on a sample of blood. The receptors come from a woman aged 40 to 49 with Graves' ophthalmopathy. CDR3s leave out the opening cysteine and the closing phenylalanine or tryptophan.

v_call: TRBV19; cdr3_aa: ASSPTLVGFTEAF
v_call: TRBV12-3/TRBV12-4; cdr3_aa: ASRGLMNTGELF
v_call: TRBV12-3/TRBV12-4; cdr3_aa: ASSRQGAFNQPQH
v_call: TRBV6-5; cdr3_aa: ASSWSGGPYGYT
v_call: TRBV6-5; cdr3_aa: ASSYGAGLLGTEAF
v_call: TRBV12-3/TRBV12-4; cdr3_aa: ASSRDPGQGYEQY
v_call: TRBV11-2; cdr3_aa: ASSLPLGGRDNEQF
v_call: TRBV27; cdr3_aa: ASSPAGSPIYEQY
v_call: TRBV7-2; cdr3_aa: ASSLNREVAF
v_call: TRBV4-1; cdr3_aa: ASSQGLAGVEVRTGELF
v_call: TRBV2; cdr3_aa: ASSERDSYQPQH
v_call: TRBV5-8; cdr3_aa: ASSPGGTSIGETQY
v_call: TRBV20-1; cdr3_aa: SALAESSYEQY
v_call: TRBV27; cdr3_aa: ASSLGTGSPRSYEQY
v_call: TRBV28; cdr3_aa: ASSFTYTNTEAF
v_call: TRBV4-1; cdr3_aa: ASSQGQGGVYGYT